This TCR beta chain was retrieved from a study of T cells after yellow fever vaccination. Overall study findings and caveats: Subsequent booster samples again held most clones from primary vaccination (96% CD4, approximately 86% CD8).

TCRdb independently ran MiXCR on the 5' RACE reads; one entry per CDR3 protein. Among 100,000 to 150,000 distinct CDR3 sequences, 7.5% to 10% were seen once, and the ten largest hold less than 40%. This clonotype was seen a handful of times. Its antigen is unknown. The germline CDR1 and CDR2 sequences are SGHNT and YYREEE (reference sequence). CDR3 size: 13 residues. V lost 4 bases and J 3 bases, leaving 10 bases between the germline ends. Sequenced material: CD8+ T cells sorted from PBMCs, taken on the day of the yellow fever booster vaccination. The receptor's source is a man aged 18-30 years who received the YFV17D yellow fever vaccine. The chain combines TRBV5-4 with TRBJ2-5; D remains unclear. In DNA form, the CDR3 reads TGTGCCAGCAGCCCGGAGATGGAAGAGACCCAGTACTTC. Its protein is CASSPEMEETQYF.